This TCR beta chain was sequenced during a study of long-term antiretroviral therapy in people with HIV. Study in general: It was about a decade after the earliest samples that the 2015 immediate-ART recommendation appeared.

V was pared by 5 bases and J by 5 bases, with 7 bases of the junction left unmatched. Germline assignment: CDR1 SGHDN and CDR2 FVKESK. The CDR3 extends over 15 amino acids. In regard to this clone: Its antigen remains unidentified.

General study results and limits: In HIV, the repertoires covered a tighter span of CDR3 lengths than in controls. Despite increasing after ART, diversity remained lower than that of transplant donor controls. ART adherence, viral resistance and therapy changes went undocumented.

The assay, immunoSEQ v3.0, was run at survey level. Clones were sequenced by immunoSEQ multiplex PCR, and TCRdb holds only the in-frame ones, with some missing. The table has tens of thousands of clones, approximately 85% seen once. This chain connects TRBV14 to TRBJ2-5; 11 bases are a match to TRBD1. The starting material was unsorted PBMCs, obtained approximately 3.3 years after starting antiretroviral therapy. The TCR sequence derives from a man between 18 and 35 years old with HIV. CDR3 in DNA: TGTGCCAGCAGCACCCGGGACAGGGGGTTTGAGACCCAGTACTTC. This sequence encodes CASSTRDRGFETQYF. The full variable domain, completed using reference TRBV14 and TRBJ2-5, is EAGVTQFPSHSVIEKGQTVTLRCDPISGHDNLYWYRRVMGKEIKFLLHFVKESKQDESGMPNNRFLAERTGGTYSTLKVQPAELEDSGVYFCASSTRDRGFETQYFGPGTRLLVL.